This T cell receptor beta chain came from a study of blood T cell repertoires in COVID-19. Overall study: T cells, B-cell-depleted T cells, or PBMCs provided the cDNA or gDNA that served as material.

V was clipped by 3 bases and J by 6 bases; unmatched bases: 4. The CDR3 loop spans 15 amino acids. Looked up from germline, CDR1 is SGDLS and CDR2 is YYNGEE. Per the original methods: Amplification with reference gene primers provided the estimates of nucleated cell counts. Profiled with immunoSEQ multiplex PCR; TCRdb holds only in-frame clones, not every one. V and J calls and clone size follow that table, whereas D and trimming were derived from the DNA. The sample comprises roughly 200,000 clones, roughly nine tenths of which are singletons, and 12% rests with the top ten. V usage is TRBV9 and J usage is TRBJ1-6, with 9 bases aligning to TRBD1. The material sequenced was peripheral blood. The source is a woman younger than 30 who had recovered from COVID-19. CDR3 loop: CASSGGTGSNSPLHF. In DNA, the CDR3 is TGTGCCAGCAGCGGTGGGACAGGGTCTAATTCACCCCTCCACTTT.